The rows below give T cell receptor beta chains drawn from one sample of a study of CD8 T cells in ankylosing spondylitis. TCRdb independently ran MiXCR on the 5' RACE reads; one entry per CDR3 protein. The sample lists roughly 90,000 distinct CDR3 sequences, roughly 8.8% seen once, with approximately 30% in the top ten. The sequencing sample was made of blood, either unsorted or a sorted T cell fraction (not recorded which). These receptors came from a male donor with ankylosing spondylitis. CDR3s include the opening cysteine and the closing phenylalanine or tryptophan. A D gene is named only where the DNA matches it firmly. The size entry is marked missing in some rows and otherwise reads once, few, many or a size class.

DNA: TGCGCCAGCAGCCAAGCCGGGATAGACTCCTACAATGAGCAGTTCTTC
CDR3: CASSQAGIDSYNEQFF
D: NA
V: TRBV4-1
length: 16
size: many
J: TRBJ2-1

DNA: TGTGCCAGCAGCTTAGCGCTAGGGTCAACCTACGAGCAGTACTTC
CDR3: CASSLALGSTYEQYF
D: NA
V: TRBV7-9
length: 15
size: NA
J: TRBJ2-7

DNA: TGTGCCAGTAGTATAGTCCACGGGGCAAAGAACACTGAAGCTTTCTTT
CDR3: CASSIVHGAKNTEAFF
D: NA
V: TRBV19
length: 16
size: NA
J: TRBJ1-1

DNA: TGCAGCCCTAATCCCGGGACTAGCAGAGAGACCCAGTACTTC
CDR3: CSPNPGTSRETQYF
D: TRBD2
V: TRBV20-1
length: 14
size: NA
J: TRBJ2-5

DNA: TGTGCCAGCAGCTTAGCCAGCCGAATCGAGCAGTACTTC
CDR3: CASSLASRIEQYF
D: NA
V: TRBV7-8
length: 13
size: NA
J: TRBJ2-7

DNA: TGTGCCAGTAGTCTCCGACAAGACTATGGCTACACCTTC
CDR3: CASSLRQDYGYTF
D: NA
V: TRBV19
length: 13
size: few
J: TRBJ1-2

DNA: TGTGCCAGCAGCTCCCTGGAGCGGGGAACCTACGAGCAGTACTTC
CDR3: CASSSLERGTYEQYF
D: TRBD2
V: TRBV13
length: 15
size: NA
J: TRBJ2-7

DNA: TGCAGCGTTACAGGGGACCGCACAGATACGCAGTATTTT
CDR3: CSVTGDRTDTQYF
D: TRBD1
V: TRBV29-1
length: 13
size: many
J: TRBJ2-3

DNA: TGTGCCAGCAGCTTAAAGGGGGACGGGGGGAGGACAGATACGCAGTATTTT
CDR3: CASSLKGDGGRTDTQYF
D: NA
V: TRBV7-6
length: 17
size: few
J: TRBJ2-3

DNA: TGTGCCAGTACCCTGACAGAACGTTATGGCTACACCTTC
CDR3: CASTLTERYGYTF
D: NA
V: TRBV19
length: 13
size: NA
J: TRBJ1-2

DNA: TGTGCCAGTGACCTCGGGACAGAAAGCACAGATACGCAGTATTTT
CDR3: CASDLGTESTDTQYF
D: TRBD1
V: TRBV2
length: 15
size: few
J: TRBJ2-3

DNA: TGTGCCACCAGCAGAGATGAGGATCAGCCCCAGCATTTT
CDR3: CATSRDEDQPQHF
D: NA
V: TRBV15
length: 13
size: few
J: TRBJ1-5